This T cell receptor (beta chain) came from a study of blood T cell repertoires in COVID-19. CDR3 length: 13 amino acids. V lost 5 bases, J lost 10 bases, and 10 bases stayed unmatched. The V gene's germline CDR1 is SGHTA and CDR2 FQGNSA. Using immunoSEQ multiplex PCR, the repertoire was profiled, and TCRdb retains in-frame clones only, with some absent. The sample shows 60,000 to 65,000 clones, about 87% of them seen only once. This TCR was sampled from a human donor with active COVID-19. The donor label of this sample is uncertain. V is TRBV7-2 and J is TRBJ1-2; the match to TRBD1 covers 7 bases. The sample was peripheral blood. As DNA, the CDR3 is TGTGCCAGCAGCCCGGGACAGCTTTATACCTACACCTTC. Protein sequence: CASSPGQLYTYTF.